Presented here are 4 T cell receptor beta chains from one specimen sequenced in a study of human T cells and chemical hapten exposure. Time point denoted: patch test 1, 2 weeks after DPC sensitization. The sample's treatment: therapeutic diphenylcyclopropenone sensitization with weekly scalp DPC. Extraction of total RNA was performed on unfractionated whole blood. One entry per CDR3 protein results from TCRdb running MiXCR on the RACE reads. The repertoire consists of 39,000 or so distinct CDR3 sequences, with more than 3% occurring once and the leading ten covering around 26%. The sample was whole blood, taken in connection with sensitization to the hapten diphenylcyclopropenone (DPC). These receptors originate from a middle-aged man with alopecia areata. Some clones in this sample may be carry-over from other donors' samples.

This clonotype occurred many times. V usage is TRBV7-2 and J usage is TRBJ2-7; 7 positions agree with TRBD2. Trimming removed 5 bases from V and 6 bases from J; junction bases left unmatched: 13. The CDR3 sequence is 15 residues long. CDR1 is SGHTA and CDR2 is FQGNSA in the germline V gene. DNA of the CDR3: TGTGCCAGCAGCCCCCGGGAGGCGGGAGTTCCCGAGCAGTACTTC. The encoded protein is CASSPREAGVPEQYF.

This clonotype was counted at least ten times. DNA for the CDR3: TGCGCCAGCAGCTTGGAGAATTCGGGGGCTAACACTGAAGCTTTCTTT. Translation gives CASSLENSGANTEAFF. The chain carries TRBV5-1 and TRBJ1-1; a weak D match, TRBD1 (6 bases). Germline-derived CDR1 and CDR2 are SGHRS and YFSETQ. Trimming stripped 0 bases from V and 2 bases from J, with 14 bases between. The CDR3 covers 16 residues.

In its sample, this clonotype was seen many times. V and J are TRBV4-2 and TRBJ2-7; the match to TRBD2 covers 9 bases. CDR3 length: 20 residues. The J segment lost 2 bases and the V segment lost 1 base, leaving 18 bases of the junction unmatched. Looked up from germline, CDR1 is LGHNA and CDR2 is YNFKEQ. The CDR3 loop reads CASSQVLGLAGSAGPYEQYF. Here the CDR3 DNA reads TGTGCCAGCAGCCAAGTCTTAGGCCTAGCGGGATCCGCCGGGCCCTACGAGCAGTACTTC.

This clonotype has just a few counts. V is TRBV25-1 and J is TRBJ1-4; tentative D call: TRBD1 (6 bases). The V and J ends lost 1 base and 2 bases respectively, with 11 bases between them. CDR1 and CDR2 (germline): MGHDK, SYGVNS. The CDR3 runs to 16 residues. As DNA, the CDR3 is TGTGCCAGCAGTGAATTGGGGGCGCCTACTAATGAAAAACTGTTTTTT. Translated, it gives CASSELGAPTNEKLFF.